This T cell receptor beta chain was identified in a study of Ad26.COV2.S vaccination and SARS-CoV-2 variants. Here immunoSEQ multiplex PCR was the method, and the copy in TCRdb shows in-frame clones only, minus some. Here the sample spans approximately 410,000 clones, about nine tenths being singletons. Germline-derived CDR1 and CDR2 are MDHEN and SYDVKM. The CDR3 extends over 21 amino acids. V lost 0 bases to trimming and J lost 6 bases; unmatched junction nucleotides: 20. The treatment here: roughly 20 received Ad26.COV2.S at low or high dose, single or two shots; about 5 received placebo; per-sample allocation not given. Collection of the samples took place on day 63 after the first injection of vaccine or placebo. Vaccine was an Ad26 vector expressing Wuhan-strain SARS-CoV-2 spike.

The source is a person between 18 and 65 years old who received the Ad26.COV2.S COVID-19 vaccine or a placebo. The chain couples TRBV28 to TRBJ2-7, with 13 bases aligning to TRBD2. Sequencing was performed on peripheral blood, taken in a trial of Ad26.COV2.S vaccine versus placebo. The CDR3 protein is CASSLWDQGLAGNPLILEQYF. CDR3 DNA: TGTGCCAGCAGTTTATGGGACCAGGGACTAGCGGGGAATCCACTGATCCTCGAGCAGTACTTC.